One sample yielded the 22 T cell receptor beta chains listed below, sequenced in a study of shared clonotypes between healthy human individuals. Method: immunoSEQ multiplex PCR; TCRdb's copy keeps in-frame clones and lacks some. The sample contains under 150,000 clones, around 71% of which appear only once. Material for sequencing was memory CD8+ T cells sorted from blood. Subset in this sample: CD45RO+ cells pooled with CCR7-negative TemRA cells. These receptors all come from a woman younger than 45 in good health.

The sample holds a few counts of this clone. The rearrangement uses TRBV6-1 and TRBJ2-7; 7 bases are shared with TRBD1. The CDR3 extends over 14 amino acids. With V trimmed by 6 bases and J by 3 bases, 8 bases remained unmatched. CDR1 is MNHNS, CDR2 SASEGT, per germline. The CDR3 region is CASSKGDSDYEQYF. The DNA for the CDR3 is TGTGCCAGCAGCAAGGGGGACAGTGACTACGAGCAGTACTTC.

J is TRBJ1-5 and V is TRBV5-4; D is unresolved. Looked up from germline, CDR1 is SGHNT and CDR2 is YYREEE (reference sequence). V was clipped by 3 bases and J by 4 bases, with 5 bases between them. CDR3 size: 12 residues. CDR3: CASSSDNQPQHF. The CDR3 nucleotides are TGTGCCAGCAGCTCCGATAATCAGCCCCAGCATTTT. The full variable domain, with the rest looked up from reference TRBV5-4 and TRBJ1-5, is ETGVTQSPTHLIKTRGQQVTLRCSSQSGHNTVSWYQQALGQGPQFIFQYYREEENGRGNFPPRFSGLQFPNYSSELNVNALELDDSALYLCASSSDNQPQHFGDGTRLSIL.

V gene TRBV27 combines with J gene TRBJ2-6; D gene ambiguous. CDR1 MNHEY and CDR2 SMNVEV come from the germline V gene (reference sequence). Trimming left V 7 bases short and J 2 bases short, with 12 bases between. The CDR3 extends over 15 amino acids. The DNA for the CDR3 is TGTGCCAGCACTCAAACCTGGACTGGGGCCAACGTCCTGACTTTC. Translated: CASTQTWTGANVLTF.

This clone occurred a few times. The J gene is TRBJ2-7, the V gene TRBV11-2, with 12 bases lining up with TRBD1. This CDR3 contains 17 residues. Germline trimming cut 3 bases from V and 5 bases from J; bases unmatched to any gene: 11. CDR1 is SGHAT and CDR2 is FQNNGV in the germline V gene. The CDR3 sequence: CASSFTGTGGMRDEQYF. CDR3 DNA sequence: TGTGCCAGCAGCTTCACCGGGACAGGGGGCATGAGGGACGAGCAGTACTTC.

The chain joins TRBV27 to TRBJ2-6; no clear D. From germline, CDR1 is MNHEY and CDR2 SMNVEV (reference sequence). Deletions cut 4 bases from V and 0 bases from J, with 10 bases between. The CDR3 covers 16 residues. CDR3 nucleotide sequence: TGTGCCAGCAGTTCGGACGGTGGCTCTGGGGCCAACGTCCTGACTTTC. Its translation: CASSSDGGSGANVLTF.

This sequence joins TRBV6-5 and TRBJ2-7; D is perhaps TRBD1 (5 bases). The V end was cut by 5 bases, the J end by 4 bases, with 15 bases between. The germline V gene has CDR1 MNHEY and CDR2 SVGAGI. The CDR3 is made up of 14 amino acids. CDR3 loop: CASSAAGSAYEQYF. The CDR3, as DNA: TGTGCCAGCAGTGCGGCAGGGTCGGCGTACGAGCAGTACTTC.

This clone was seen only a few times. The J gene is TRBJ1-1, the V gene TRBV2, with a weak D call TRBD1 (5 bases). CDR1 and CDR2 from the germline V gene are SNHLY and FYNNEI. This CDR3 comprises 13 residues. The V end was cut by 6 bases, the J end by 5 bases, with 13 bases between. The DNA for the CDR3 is TGTGCCAGCAGCTTAGTGCGGGGGACTGAAGCTTTCTTT. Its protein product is CASSLVRGTEAFF.

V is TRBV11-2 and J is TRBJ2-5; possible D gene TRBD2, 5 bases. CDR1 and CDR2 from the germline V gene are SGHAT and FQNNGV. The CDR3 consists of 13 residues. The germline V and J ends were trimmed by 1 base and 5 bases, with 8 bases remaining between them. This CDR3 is CASSLGGYETQYF. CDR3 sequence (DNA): TGTGCCAGCAGCTTAGGAGGGTACGAGACCCAGTACTTC.

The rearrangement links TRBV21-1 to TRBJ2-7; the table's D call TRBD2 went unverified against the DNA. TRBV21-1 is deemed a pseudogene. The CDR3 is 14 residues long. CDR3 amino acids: CASTYGDYNYEQYF. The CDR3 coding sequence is TGTGCCAGCACCTACGGGGACTATAACTACGAGCAGTACTTC.

CDR3 sequence: CASSFDSESYEQYF. Written as DNA, the CDR3 is TGTGCCAGCAGTTTTGATAGCGAGTCCTACGAGCAGTACTTC. The chain is built from TRBV7-9 and TRBJ2-7, with D perhaps TRBD2 (5 bases). Trimming removed 6 bases from V and 1 base from J, with 13 bases in between. The CDR3 runs to 14 residues. The V gene's germline CDR1 is SEHNR and CDR2 FQNEAQ (reference sequence).

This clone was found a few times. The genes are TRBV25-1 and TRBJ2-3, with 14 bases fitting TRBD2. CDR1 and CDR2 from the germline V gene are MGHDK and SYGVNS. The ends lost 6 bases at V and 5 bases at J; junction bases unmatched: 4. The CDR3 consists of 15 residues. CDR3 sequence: CASRTSGRAIDTQYF. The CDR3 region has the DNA TGTGCCAGCAGGACTAGCGGGAGGGCCATAGATACGCAGTATTTT.

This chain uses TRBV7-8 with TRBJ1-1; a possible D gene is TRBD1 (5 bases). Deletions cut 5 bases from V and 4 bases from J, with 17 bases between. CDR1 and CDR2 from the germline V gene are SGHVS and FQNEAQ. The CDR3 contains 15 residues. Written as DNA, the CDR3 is TGTGCCAGCAGCCCGAGTAGGGGAAGGGGCACTGAAGCTTTCTTT. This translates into CASSPSRGRGTEAFF. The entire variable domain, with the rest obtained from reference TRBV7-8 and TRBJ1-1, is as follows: GAGVSQSPRYKVAKRGQDVALRCDPISGHVSLFWYQQALGQGPEFLTYFQNEAQLDKSGLPSDRFFAERPEGSVSTLKIQRTQQEDSAVYLCASSPSRGRGTEAFFGQGTRLTVV.

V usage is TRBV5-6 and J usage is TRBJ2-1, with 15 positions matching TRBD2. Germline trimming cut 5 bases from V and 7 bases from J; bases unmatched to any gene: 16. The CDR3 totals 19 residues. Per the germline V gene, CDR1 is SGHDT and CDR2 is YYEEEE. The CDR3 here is CASRLGGLAGGTLINEQFF. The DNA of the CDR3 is TGTGCCAGCAGACTGGGGGGACTAGCGGGAGGCACATTGATTAATGAGCAGTTCTTC.

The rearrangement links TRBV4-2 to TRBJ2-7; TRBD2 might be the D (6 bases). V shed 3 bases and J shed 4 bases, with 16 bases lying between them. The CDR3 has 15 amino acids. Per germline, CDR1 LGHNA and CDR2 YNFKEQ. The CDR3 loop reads CASSHLSGRTYEQYF. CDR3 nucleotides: TGTGCCAGCAGCCATTTAAGCGGGCGCACATACGAGCAGTACTTC.

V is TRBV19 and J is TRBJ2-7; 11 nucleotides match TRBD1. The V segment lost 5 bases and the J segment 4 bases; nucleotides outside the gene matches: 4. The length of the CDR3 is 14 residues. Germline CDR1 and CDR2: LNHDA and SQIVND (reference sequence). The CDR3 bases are TGTGCCAGTAGTGTGGACAGGGGGCTATACGAGCAGTACTTC. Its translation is CASSVDRGLYEQYF.

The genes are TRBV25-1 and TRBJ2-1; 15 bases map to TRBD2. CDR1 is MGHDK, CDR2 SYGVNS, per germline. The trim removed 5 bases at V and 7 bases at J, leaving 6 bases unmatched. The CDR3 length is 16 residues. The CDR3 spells CASSSAGLAGGNEQFF. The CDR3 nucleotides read TGTGCCAGCAGTTCGGCGGGACTAGCGGGAGGAAATGAGCAGTTCTTC.

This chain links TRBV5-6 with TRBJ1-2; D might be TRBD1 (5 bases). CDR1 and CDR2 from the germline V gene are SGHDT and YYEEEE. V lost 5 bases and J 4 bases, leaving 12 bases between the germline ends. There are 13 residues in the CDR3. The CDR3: CASRTNGGYGYTF. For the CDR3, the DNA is TGTGCCAGCAGGACAAACGGGGGCTATGGCTACACCTTC.

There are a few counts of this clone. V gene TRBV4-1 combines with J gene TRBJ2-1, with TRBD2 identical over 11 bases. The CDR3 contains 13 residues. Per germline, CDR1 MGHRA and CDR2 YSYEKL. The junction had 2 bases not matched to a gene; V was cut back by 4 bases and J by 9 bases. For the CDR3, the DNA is TGCGCCAGCAGCCGAACTAGCGGGAGTGAGCAGTTCTTC. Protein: CASSRTSGSEQFF.

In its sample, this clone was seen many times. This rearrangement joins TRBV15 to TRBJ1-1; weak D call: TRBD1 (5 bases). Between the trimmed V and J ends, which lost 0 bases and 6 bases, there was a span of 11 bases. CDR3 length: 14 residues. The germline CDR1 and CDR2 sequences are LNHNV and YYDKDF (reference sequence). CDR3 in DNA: TGTGCCACCAGCAGAGAAGACAGTTCATCTGAAGCTTTCTTT. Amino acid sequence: CATSREDSSSEAFF.

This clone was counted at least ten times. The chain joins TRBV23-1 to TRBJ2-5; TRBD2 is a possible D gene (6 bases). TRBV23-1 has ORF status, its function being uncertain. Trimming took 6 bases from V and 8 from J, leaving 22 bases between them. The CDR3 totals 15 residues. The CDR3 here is CASSDKGRRGGTQYF. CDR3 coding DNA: TGCGCCAGCAGCGACAAGGGGCGCCGGGGAGGAACCCAGTACTTC.

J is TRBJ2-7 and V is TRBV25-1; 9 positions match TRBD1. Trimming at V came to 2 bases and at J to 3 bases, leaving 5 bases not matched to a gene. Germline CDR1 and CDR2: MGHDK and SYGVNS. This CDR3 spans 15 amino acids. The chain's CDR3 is CASSEATGGHYEQYF. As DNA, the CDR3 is TGTGCCAGCAGTGAAGCGACAGGGGGACACTACGAGCAGTACTTC.

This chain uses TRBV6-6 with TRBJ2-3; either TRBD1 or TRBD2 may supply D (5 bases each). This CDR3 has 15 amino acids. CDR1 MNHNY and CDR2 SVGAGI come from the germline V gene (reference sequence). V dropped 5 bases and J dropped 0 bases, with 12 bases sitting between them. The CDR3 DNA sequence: TGTGCCAGCAGTCTCGGGACGGGAAGCACAGATACGCAGTATTTT. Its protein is CASSLGTGSTDTQYF.